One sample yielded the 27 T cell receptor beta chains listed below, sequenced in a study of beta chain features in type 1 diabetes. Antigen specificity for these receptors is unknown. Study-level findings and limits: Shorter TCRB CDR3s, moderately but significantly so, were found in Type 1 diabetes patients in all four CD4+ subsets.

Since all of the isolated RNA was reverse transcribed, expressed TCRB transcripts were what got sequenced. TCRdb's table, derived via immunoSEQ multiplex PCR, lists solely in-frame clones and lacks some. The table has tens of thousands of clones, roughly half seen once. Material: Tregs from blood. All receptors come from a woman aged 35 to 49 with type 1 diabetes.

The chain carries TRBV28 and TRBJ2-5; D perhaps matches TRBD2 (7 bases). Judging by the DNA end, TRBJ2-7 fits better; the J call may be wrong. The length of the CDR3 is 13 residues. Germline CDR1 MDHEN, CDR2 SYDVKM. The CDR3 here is CASRLQGGYEQYF. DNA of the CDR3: TGTGCCAGCAGGTTACAGGGAGGGTACGAGCAGTACTTC.

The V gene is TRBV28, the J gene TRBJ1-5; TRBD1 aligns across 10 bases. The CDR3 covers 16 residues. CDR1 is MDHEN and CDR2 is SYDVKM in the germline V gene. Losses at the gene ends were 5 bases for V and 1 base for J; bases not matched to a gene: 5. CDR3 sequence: CASSRDRGGSNQPQHF. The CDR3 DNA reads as TGTGCCAGCAGTCGGGACAGGGGTGGGAGCAATCAGCCCCAGCATTTT.

CDR3 DNA: TGTGCCAGCTCACCAGGGACAGGGGGGGAGCAGCCCCAGCATTTT. Its protein is CASSPGTGGEQPQHF. This rearrangement joins TRBV18 to TRBJ1-5; 11 positions match TRBD1. Germline V gene lookup returns CDR1 KGHSH and CDR2 LQKENI. This CDR3 is 15 amino acids long. Trimming took 2 bases from V and 7 from J; bases not matched to a gene: 4.

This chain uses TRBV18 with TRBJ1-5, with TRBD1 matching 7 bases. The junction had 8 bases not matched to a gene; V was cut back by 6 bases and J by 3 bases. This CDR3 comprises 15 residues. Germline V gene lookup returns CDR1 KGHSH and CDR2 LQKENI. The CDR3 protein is CASSFGTANNQPQHF. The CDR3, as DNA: TGTGCCAGCTCGTTCGGGACAGCGAACAATCAGCCCCAGCATTTT.

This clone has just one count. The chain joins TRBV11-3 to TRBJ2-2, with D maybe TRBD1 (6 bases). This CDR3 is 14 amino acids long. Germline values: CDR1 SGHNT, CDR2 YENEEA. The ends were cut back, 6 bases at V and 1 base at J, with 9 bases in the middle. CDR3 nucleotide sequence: TGTGCCAGCAGGCTAGGGGGGAACACCGGGGAGCTGTTTTTT. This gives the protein CASRLGGNTGELFF.

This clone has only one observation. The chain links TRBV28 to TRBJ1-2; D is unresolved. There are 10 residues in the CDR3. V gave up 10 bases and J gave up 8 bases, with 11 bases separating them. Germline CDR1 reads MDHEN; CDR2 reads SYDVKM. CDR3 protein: CATAGGGYTF. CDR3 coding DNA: TGTGCCACCGCAGGAGGAGGCTACACCTTC.

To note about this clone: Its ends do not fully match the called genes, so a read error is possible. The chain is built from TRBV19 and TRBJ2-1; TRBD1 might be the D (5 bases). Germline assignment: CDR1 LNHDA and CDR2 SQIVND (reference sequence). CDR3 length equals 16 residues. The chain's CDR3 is CASRTDSLLSSNEQFF. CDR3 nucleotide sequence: TGTGCCAGTAGAACTGACAGCTTACTCTCCTCCAATGAGCAGTTCTTC.

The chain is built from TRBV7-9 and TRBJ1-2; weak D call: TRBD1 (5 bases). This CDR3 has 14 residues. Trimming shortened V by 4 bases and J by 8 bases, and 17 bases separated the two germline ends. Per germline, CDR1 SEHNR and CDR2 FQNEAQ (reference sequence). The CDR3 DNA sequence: TGTGCCAGCAGCTCCCGTCCGGGGGAAGGAGGCTACACCTTC. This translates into CASSSRPGEGGYTF.

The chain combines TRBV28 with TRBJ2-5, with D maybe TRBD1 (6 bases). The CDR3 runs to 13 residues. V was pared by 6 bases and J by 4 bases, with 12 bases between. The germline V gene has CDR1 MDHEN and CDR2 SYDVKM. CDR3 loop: CASSKRTVETQYF. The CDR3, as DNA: TGTGCCAGCAGCAAGAGGACAGTAGAGACCCAGTACTTC.

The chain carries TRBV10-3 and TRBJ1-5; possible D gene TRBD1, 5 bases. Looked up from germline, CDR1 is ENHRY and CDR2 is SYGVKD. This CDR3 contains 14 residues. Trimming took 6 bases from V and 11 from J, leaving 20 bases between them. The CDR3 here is CAIRGEDAGLTQHF. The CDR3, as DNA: TGTGCCATCAGGGGGGAGGACGCGGGTTTGACCCAGCATTTT.

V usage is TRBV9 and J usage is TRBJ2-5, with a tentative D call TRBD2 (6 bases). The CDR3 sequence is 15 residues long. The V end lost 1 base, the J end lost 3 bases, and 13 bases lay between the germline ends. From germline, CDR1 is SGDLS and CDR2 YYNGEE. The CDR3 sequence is CASSVRSRREETQYF. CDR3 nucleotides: TGTGCCAGCAGCGTAAGGTCCAGGAGGGAAGAGACCCAGTACTTC.

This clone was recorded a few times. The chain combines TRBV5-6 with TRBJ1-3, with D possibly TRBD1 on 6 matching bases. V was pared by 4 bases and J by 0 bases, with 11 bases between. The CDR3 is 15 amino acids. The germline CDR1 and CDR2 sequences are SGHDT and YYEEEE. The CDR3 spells CASSTRTASGNTIYF. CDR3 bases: TGTGCCAGCAGCACCCGGACAGCCTCTGGAAACACCATATATTTT. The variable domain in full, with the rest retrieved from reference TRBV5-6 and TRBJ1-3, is DAGVTQSPTHLIKTRGQQVTLRCSPKSGHDTVSWYQQALGQGPQFIFQYYEEEERQRGNFPDRFSGHQFPNYSSELNVNALLLGDSALYLCASSTRTASGNTIYFGEGSWLTVV.

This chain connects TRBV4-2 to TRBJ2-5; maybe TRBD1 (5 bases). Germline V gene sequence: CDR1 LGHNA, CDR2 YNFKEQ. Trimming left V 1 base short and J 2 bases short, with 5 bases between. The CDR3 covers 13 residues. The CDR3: CASSQGQQETQYF. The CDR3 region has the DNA TGTGCCAGCAGCCAAGGACAGCAAGAGACCCAGTACTTC.

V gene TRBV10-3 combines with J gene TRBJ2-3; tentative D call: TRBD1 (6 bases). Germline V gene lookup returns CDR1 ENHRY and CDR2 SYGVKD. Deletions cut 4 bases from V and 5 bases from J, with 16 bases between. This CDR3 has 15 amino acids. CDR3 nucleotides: TGTGCCATCAGTGCCACAGAGGGGGTGGGAGATACGCAGTATTTT. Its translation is CAISATEGVGDTQYF.

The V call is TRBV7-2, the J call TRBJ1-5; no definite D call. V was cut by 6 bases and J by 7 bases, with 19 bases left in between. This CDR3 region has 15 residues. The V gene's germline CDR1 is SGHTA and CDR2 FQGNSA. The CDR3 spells CASSPGLRGGQPQHF. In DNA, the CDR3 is TGTGCCAGCAGTCCGGGCCTGCGTGGAGGGCAGCCCCAGCATTTT.

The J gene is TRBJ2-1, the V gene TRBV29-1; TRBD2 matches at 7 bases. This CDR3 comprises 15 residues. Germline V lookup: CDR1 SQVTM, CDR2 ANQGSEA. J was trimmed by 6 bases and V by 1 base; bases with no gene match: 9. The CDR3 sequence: CSVEGGEGGRNEQFF. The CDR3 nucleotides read TGCAGCGTTGAAGGAGGGGAGGGAGGCCGCAATGAGCAGTTCTTC.

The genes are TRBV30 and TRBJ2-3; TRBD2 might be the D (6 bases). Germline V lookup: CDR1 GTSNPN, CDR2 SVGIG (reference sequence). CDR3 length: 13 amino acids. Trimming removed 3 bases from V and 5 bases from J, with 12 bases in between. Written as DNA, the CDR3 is TGTGCCTGGAGCGGGAGTTGGGGAGATACGCAGTATTTT. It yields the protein CAWSGSWGDTQYF.

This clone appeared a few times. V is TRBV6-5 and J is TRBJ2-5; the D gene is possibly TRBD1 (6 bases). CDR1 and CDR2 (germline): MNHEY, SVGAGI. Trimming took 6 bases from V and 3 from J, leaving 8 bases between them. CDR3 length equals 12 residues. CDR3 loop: CASRQGEETQYF. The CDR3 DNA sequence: TGTGCCAGCAGACAGGGAGAAGAGACCCAGTACTTC.

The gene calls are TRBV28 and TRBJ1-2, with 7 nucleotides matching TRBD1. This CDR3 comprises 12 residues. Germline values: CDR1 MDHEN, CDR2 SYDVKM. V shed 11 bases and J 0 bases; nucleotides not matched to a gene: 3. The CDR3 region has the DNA TGTGCCTCAGGGGGAGCTAACTATGGCTACACCTTC. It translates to CASGGANYGYTF.

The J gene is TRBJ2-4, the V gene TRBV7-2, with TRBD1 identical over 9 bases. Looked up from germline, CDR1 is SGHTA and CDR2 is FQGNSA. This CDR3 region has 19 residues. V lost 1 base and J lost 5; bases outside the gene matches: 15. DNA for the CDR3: TGTGCCAGCAGCTTAGTCGGGACTGGGACAGGGAGGCGACAAAACATTCAGTACTTC. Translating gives CASSLVGTGTGRRQNIQYF. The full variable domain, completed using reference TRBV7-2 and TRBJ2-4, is GAGVSQSPSNKVTEKGKDVELRCDPISGHTALYWYRQSLGQGLEFLIYFQGNSAPDKSGLPSDRFSAERTGGSVSTLTIQRTQQEDSAVYLCASSLVGTGTGRRQNIQYFGAGTRLSVL.

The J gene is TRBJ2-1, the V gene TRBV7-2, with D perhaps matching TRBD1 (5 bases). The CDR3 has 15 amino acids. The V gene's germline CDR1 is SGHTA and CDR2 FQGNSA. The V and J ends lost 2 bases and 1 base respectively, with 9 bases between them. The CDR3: CASSLFQGSYNEQFF. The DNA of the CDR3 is TGTGCCAGCAGCTTATTCCAGGGATCCTACAATGAGCAGTTCTTC.

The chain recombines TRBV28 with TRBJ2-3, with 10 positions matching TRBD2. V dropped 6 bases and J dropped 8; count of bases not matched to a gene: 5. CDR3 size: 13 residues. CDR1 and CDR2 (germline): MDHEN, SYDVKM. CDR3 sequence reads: CASSLRLAGTQYF. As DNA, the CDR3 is TGTGCCAGCAGCCTTAGACTAGCGGGTACGCAGTATTTT.

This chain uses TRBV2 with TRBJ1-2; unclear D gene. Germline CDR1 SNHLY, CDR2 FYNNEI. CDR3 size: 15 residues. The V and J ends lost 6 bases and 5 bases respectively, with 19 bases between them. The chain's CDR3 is CASRERSSALYGYTF. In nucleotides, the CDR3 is TGTGCCAGCAGGGAGCGTTCCTCAGCTCTATATGGCTACACCTTC.

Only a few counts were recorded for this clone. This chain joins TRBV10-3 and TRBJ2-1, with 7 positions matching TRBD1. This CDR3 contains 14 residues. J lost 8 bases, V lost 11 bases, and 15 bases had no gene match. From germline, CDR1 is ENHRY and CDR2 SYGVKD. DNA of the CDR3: TGTGCCTTCTCAAGTCGGACAGGAGCGGATGAGCAGTTCTTC. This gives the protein CAFSSRTGADEQFF.

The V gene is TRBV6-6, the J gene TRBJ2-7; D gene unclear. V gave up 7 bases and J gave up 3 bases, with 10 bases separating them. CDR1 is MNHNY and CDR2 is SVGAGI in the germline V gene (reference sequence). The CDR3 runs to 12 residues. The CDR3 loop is CASTKSSYEQYF. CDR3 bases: TGTGCCAGCACCAAAAGTAGCTACGAGCAGTACTTC.

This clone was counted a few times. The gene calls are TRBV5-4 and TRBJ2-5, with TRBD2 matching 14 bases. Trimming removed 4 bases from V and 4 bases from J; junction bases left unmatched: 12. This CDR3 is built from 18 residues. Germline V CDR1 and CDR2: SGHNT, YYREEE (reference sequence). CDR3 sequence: CASSGGTSGRGRGETQYF. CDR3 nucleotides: TGTGCCAGCAGCGGCGGGACTAGCGGGAGAGGGCGGGGAGAGACCCAGTACTTC.

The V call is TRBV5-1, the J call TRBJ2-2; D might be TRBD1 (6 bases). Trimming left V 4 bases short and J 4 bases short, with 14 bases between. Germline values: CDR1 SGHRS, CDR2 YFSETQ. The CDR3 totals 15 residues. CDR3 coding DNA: TGCGCCAGCAGCGAAGTACAGGGATTCACCGGGGAGCTGTTTTTT. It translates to CASSEVQGFTGELFF.